The clone carrying this T cell receptor (beta chain) was counted only a few times. Its antigen is unidentified. The primer mix had 60 Vbeta and 13 Jbeta primers. TCRdb's table, derived via immunoSEQ multiplex PCR, lists solely in-frame clones and lacks some. The sample records about 120,000 clones, less than 65% being singletons. These data belong to a study of cytomegalovirus exposure and HLA in healthy donors. Each of the donors was a healthy bone marrow donor. General observations from the study: Most CMV-associated TCR beta chains appeared HLA-restricted in a later analysis.

Germline assignment: CDR1 SEHNR and CDR2 FQNEAQ (reference sequence). The CDR3 loop spans 14 amino acids. The V segment lost 5 bases and the J segment 6 bases; nucleotides outside the gene matches: 8. The sequenced material came from PBMCs. The V call is TRBV7-9, the J call TRBJ2-7, with 9 nucleotides matching TRBD1. The receptor was derived from a middle-aged man in good health and CMV-seropositive. Written as DNA, the CDR3 is TGTGCCAGCAGCCCTAGGGACAGGGTTTCCGAGCAGTACTTC. Translated: CASSPRDRVSEQYF.